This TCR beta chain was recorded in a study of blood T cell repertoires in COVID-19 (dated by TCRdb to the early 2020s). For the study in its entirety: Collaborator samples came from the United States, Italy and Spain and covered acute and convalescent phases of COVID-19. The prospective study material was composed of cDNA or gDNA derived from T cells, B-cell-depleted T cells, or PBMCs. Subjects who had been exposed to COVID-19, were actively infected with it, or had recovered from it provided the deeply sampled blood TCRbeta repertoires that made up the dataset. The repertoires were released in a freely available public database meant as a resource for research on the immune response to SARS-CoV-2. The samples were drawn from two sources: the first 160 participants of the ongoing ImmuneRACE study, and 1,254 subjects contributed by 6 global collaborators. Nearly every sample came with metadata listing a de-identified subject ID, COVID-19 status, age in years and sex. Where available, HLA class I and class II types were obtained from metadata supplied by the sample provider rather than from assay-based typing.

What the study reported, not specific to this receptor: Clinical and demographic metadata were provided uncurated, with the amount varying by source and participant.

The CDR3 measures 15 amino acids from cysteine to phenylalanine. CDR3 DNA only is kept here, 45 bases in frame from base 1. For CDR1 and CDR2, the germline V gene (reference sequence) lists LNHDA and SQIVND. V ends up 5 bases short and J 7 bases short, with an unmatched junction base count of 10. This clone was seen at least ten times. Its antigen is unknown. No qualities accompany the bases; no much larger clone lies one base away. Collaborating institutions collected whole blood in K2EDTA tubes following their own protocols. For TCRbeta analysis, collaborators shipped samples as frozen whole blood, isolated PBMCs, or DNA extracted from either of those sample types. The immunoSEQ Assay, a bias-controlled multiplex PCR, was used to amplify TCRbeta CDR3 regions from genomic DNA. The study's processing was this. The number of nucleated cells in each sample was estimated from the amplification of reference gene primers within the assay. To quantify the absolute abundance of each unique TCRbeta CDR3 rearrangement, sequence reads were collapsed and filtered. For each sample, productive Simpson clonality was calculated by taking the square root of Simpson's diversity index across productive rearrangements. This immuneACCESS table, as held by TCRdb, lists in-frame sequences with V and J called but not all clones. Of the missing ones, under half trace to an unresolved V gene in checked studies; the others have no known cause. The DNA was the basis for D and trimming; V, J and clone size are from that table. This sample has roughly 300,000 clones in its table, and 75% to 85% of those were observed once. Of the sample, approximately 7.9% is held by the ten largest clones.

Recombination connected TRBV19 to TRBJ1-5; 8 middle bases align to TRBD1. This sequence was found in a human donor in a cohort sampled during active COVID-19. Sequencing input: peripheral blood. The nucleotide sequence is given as TGTGCCAGTAGTCTACTCGACAGGGGAGGGCAGCCCCAGCATTTT. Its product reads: CASSLLDRGGQPQHF.